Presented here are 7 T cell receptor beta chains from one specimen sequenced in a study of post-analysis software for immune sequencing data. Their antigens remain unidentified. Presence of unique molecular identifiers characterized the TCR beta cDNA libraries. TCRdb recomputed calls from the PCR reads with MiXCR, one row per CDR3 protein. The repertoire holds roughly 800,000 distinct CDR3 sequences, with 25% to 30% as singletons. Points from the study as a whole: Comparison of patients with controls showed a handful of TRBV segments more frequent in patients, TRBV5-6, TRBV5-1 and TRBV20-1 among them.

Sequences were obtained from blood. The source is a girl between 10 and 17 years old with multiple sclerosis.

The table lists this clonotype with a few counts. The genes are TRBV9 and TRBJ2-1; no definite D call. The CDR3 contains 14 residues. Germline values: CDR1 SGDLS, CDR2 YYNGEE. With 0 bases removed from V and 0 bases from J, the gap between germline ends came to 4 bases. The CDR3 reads CASSVDSSYNEQFF. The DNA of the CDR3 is TGTGCCAGCAGCGTAGACAGCTCCTACAATGAGCAGTTCTTC.

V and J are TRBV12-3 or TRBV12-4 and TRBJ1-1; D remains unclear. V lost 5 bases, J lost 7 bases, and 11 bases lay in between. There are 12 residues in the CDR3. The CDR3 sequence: CASSLAGIEAFF. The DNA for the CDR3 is TGTGCCAGCAGTCTTGCGGGGATTGAAGCTTTCTTT.

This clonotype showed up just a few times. The DNA for the CDR3 is TGCGCCAGCAAAGACGGCAGCTCCTACGAGCAGTACTTC. This gives the protein CASKDGSSYEQYF. The rearrangement links TRBV5-1 to TRBJ2-4; D is unresolved. The closer fit of TRBJ2-7 to the DNA end suggests the J call may be wrong. CDR3 length: 13 residues. Germline V CDR1 and CDR2: SGHRS, YFSETQ.

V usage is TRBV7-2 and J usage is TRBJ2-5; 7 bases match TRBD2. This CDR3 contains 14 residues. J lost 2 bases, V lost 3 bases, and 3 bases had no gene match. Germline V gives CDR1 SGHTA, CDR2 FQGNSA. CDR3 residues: CASSFSGWQETQYF. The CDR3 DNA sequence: TGTGCCAGCAGCTTTAGCGGGTGGCAAGAGACCCAGTACTTC.

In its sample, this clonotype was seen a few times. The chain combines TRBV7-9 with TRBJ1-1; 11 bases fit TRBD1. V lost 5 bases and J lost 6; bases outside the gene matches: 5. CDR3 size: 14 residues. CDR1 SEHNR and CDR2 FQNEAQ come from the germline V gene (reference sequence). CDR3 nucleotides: TGTGCCAGCAGCACACTGGGACAGGGGGCTGAAGCTTTCTTT. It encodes CASSTLGQGAEAFF.

The CDR3 coding sequence is TGCAGTTTTATCTCAGGACTAGCGCCACAAGAGACCCAGTACTTC. Protein: CSFISGLAPQETQYF. This chain uses TRBV20-1 with TRBJ2-5, with 9 bases identical to TRBD2. The CDR3 has 15 amino acids. CDR1 is DFQATT, CDR2 SNEGSKA, per germline (reference sequence). V gave up 8 bases and J gave up 2 bases; unmatched junction bases: 12.

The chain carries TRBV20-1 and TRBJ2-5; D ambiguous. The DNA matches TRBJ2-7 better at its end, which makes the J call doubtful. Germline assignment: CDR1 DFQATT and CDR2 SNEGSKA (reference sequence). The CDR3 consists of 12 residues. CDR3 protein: CSARLGPHEQYF. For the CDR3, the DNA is TGCAGTGCTAGGTTAGGGCCCCACGAGCAGTACTTC.